This TCR beta chain is drawn from a study of blood T cell repertoires in COVID-19. The wider study: Material from acute and convalescent COVID-19 was sourced from the United States, Italy and Spain. In each case, the material was cDNA or gDNA derived from T cells, B-cell-depleted T cells, or PBMCs.

Original data processing: Reference gene primer amplification in the assay estimated nucleated cell counts. Method: immunoSEQ multiplex PCR; TCRdb's copy keeps in-frame clones and lacks some. V and J calls and clone size are those listed in that table; D and trimming were worked out from the DNA. The sample consists of roughly 240,000 clones, roughly 86% of them appearing once. J was trimmed by 3 bases and V by 5 bases; bases with no gene match: 7. Per germline, CDR1 SGHNT and CDR2 YENEEA. The CDR3 loop spans 16 amino acids. The V gene is TRBV11-3, the J gene TRBJ2-2; 9 positions match TRBD2. Specimen: peripheral blood. The receptor comes from a woman aged 25 to 39 who had recovered from COVID-19. The CDR3 sequence is CASSLLSGGHTGELFF. DNA of the CDR3: TGTGCCAGCAGCCTACTAAGCGGGGGGCACACCGGGGAGCTGTTTTTT.